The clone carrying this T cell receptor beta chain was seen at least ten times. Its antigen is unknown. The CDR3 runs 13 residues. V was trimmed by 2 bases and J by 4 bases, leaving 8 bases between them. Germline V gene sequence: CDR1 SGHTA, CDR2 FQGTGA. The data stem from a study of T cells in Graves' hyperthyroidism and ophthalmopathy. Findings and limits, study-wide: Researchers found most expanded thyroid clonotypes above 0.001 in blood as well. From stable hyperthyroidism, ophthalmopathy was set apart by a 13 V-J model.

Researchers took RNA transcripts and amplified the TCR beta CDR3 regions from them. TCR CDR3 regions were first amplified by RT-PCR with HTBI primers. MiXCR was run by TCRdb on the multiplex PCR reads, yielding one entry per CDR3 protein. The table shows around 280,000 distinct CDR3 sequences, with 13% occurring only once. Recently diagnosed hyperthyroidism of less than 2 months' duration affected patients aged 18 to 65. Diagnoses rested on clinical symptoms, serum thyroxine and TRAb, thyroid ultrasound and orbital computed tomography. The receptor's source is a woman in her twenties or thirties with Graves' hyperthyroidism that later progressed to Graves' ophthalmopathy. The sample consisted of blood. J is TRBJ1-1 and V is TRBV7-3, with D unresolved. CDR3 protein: CASSLSYGTEAFF. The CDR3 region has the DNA TGTGCCAGCAGCTTATCTTACGGCACTGAAGCTTTCTTT.